This T cell receptor (beta chain) is drawn from a study of early stage breast cancer tumors (dated by TCRdb to about 2017). The study in broad terms: Of the approximately 16 invasive breast tumors, 12 to 13 were found to be estrogen receptor-positive, progesterone receptor-positive and HER2-negative. Most of the 12 ER+/PR+/HER2- tumors were invasive ductal carcinomas, while the other four were invasive lobular carcinomas. On average, each sample had about 9.7-fold read coverage. The samples as a whole yielded 2 million to 3 million detected templates, corresponding to about 1.1 million unique clonotypes.

Dicing about 17-55 mg of tumor tissue typically gave a DNA yield of more than 3 ug. The study profiled bulk TCR beta-chain repertoires in matched peripheral blood, tumor and adjacent normal breast tissue taken from more than 15 patients with early-stage breast cancer. Once resection was done, tumor tissue identified by eye was cut out and put into prechilled RNAlater. Tumor tissue (roughly 17-50 mg) was diced and homogenized in RLTplus buffer with beta-mercaptoethanol and antifoaming agent using a TissueLyser II. The Qiagen AllPrep DNA/RNA Mini kit was used to extract genomic DNA. Each sample was amplified in two independent genomic DNA replicates, using approximately 0.5 ug for blood and around 1.5 ug for tumor or normal breast. TCRB sequencing of genomic DNA was carried out with the ImmunoSeq Intro kit according to the manufacturer's instructions. The multiplex PCR ran for 30 to 40 cycles using proprietary primers and spike-in control sequences for absolute quantification. Single-end 150-bp reads were used to sequence an 87-bp fragment spanning the CDR3 and the flanking V and J genes. Seven samples, each with two replicates, were multiplexed per lane of an Illumina MiSeq using version 3.0 chemistry. The study's own analysis went as follows. Raw data were processed with the vendor's proprietary pipeline, and both replicates were merged into a single result per sample. To define clonotypes, the study grouped productive rearrangements that shared the V-gene family, CDR3 amino acid sequence and J-gene segment. To compute clonality, the normalized Shannon entropy (Pielou evenness) of TCRB abundances was subtracted from 1. To estimate T cell density, the total number of templates was divided by the input cell count, which was inferred from how much DNA went in. Recon, run with its default parameters, was used to estimate overall repertoire diversity and clonality. Clonotypes with over 0.1% abundance in tumor and at least 32-fold higher abundance in tumor than in normal breast were defined as tumor-enriched. TCRdb carries this immuneACCESS record with in-frame sequences only. Its versions omit some clonotypes, under half of them owing to an unresolved V gene in the studies checked, with the rest unexplained. Clone size and the V and J calls come from that table; the DNA yielded D and trimming. Within this sample are tens of thousands of clones, with roughly 77% of them counted one time only. Around 9.1% of the sample is in the top ten clones.

The paper's findings and limits, for the study overall: Analysis by tumor subtype was prevented by the small cohort size. Compared with adjacent normal breast tissue, tumors had roughly 2.5-fold higher T cell density and higher clonality. Enriched TCRB sequences shared across patients were found to be mostly commonly generated sequences that were unlikely to play an important role in the tumor microenvironment. Chain pairing and functional markers such as CD4, CD8 and FOXP3 were not captured by bulk genomic DNA sequencing of unsorted cells. Repertoires from blood resembled normal breast more closely than tumor, and using blood as a reference for each tissue separated tumor from normal in 14 of 16 patients.

Concerning this clone: Its antigen has not been determined. No qualities accompany the bases; no much larger clone lies one base away.

The sequencing sample was made of breast tumor tissue. This receptor was obtained from a person aged 30 to 40 with breast cancer.

The CDR3 region: CASSTSLRTGGNEQYF. The DNA sequence is given as TGTGCCAGCAGCACTTCACTTCGTACAGGCGGGAACGAGCAGTACTTC. The chain is encoded by TRBV7-8 joined to TRBJ2-7, and perhaps TRBD2 as D gene, on 6 matching bases. CDR3 length: 16 amino acids, cysteine to phenylalanine. The entry retains the CDR3 DNA only, 48 bases that are in frame from base 1. In the germline V gene, CDR1 corresponds to SGHVS and CDR2 to FQNEAQ. The junction carries 22 bases between V and J, which are trimmed by 5 bases and 5 bases respectively.